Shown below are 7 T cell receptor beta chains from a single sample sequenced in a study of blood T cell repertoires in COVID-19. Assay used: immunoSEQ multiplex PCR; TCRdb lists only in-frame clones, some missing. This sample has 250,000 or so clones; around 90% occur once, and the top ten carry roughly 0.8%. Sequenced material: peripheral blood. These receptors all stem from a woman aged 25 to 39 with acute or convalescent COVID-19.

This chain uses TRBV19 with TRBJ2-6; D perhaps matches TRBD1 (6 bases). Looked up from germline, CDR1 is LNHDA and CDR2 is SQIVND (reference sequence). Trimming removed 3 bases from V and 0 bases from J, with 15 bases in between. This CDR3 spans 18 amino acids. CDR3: CASSMRAGVGSGANVLTF. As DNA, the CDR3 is TGTGCCAGTAGTATGAGGGCAGGGGTTGGCTCTGGGGCCAACGTCCTGACTTTC. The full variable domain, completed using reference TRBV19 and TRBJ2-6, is DGGITQSPKYLFRKEGQNVTLSCEQNLNHDAMYWYRQDPGQGLRLIYYSQIVNDFQKGDIAEGYSVSREKKESFPLTVTSAQKNPTAFYLCASSMRAGVGSGANVLTFGAGSRLTVL.

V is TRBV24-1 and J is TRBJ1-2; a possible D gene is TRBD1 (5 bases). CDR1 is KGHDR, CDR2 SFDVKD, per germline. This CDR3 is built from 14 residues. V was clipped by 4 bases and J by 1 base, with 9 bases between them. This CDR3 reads CATSDLQVNYGYTF. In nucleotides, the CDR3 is TGTGCCACCAGTGACCTACAGGTTAACTATGGCTACACCTTC.

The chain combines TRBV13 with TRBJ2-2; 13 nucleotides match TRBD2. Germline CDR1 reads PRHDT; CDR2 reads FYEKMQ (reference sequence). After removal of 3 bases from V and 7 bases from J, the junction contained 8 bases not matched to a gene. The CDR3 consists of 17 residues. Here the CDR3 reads CASSFWTSGSVDGELFF. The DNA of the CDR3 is TGTGCCAGCAGCTTCTGGACTAGCGGGAGTGTGGACGGGGAGCTGTTTTTT.

This CDR3 is CASSSTVTGELFF. CDR3 nucleotides: TGTGCCAGCAGCTCTACGGTCACCGGGGAGCTGTTTTTT. The V and J genes are TRBV13 and TRBJ2-2; D is unclear. The CDR3 loop spans 13 amino acids. V was pared by 4 bases and J by 4 bases, with 7 bases between. Germline-derived CDR1 and CDR2 are PRHDT and FYEKMQ (reference sequence).

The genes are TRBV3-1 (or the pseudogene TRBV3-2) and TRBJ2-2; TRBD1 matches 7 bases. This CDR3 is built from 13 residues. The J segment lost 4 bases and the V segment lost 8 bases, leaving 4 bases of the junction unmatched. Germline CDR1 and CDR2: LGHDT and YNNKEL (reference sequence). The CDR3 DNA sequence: TGTGCCAGCGACAGGGCGGGCACCGGGGAGCTGTTTTTT. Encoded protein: CASDRAGTGELFF.

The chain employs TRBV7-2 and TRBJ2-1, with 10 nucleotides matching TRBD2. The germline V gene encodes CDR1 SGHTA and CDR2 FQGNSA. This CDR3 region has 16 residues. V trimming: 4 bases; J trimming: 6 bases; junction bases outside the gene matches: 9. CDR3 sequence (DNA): TGTGCCAGCAGCTCGAGGGGGACTAGCGAGCGCAATGAGCAGTTCTTC. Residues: CASSSRGTSERNEQFF. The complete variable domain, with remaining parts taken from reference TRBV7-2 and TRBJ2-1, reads GAGVSQSPSNKVTEKGKDVELRCDPISGHTALYWYRQSLGQGLEFLIYFQGNSAPDKSGLPSDRFSAERTGGSVSTLTIQRTQQEDSAVYLCASSSRGTSERNEQFFGPGTRLTVL.

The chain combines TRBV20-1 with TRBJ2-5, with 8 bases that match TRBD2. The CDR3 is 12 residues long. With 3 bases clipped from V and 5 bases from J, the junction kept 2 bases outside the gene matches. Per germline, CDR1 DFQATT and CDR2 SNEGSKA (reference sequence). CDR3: CSASGGGETQYF. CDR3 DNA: TGCAGTGCTAGTGGCGGGGGGGAGACCCAGTACTTC.